This T cell receptor (beta chain) came from a study of Ad26.COV2.S vaccination and SARS-CoV-2 variants. Assay used: immunoSEQ multiplex PCR; TCRdb lists only in-frame clones, some missing. Of around 380,000 clones listed, approximately 91% are singletons. The CDR3 consists of 15 residues. V lost 4 bases to trimming and J lost 5 bases; unmatched junction nucleotides: 7. CDR1 SGHRS and CDR2 YFSETQ come from the germline V gene. Sample treatment: around 19 received Ad26.COV2.S at low or high dose, single or two shots; 5 received placebo; per-sample allocation not given. The study sampled participants on day 63 after the first vaccine or placebo injection.

The chain joins TRBV5-1 to TRBJ1-5; 9 bases align to TRBD1. The TCR comes from a person aged 18-60 years who received the Ad26.COV2.S COVID-19 vaccine or a placebo. Sequences were derived from peripheral blood, sampled in a trial of Ad26.COV2.S vaccine versus placebo. CDR3 in amino acids: CASSLGQGPDQPQHF. CDR3 sequence (DNA): TGCGCCAGCAGCCTTGGACAGGGGCCAGATCAGCCCCAGCATTTT. Full variable domain (missing parts from reference TRBV5-1 and TRBJ1-5): KAGVTQTPRYLIKTRGQQVTLSCSPISGHRSVSWYQQTPGQGLQFLFEYFSETQRNKGNFPGRFSGRQFSNSRSEMNVSTLELGDSALYLCASSLGQGPDQPQHFGDGTRLSIL.